Included here is one T cell receptor (beta chain) sequence, with context. What it binds is unknown. Primers: 60 Vbeta forward and 13 Jbeta reverse. The assay was immunoSEQ multiplex PCR, and TCRdb's table has in-frame clones only and misses some. The data show over 100,000 clones, around 57% seen once. This sample was included in a study of cytomegalovirus exposure and HLA in healthy donors. The overall study: Earlier results showed roughly 120 million unique TCR beta sequences derived from approximately 170 million T cells.

Study-wide points: TCR beta sequences reportedly predicted most subjects' HLA-A and HLA-B alleles accurately. The authors later found HLA-associated TCR beta chains more clonally expanded than equally common others.

Germline CDR1 MNHEY, CDR2 SVGAGI. This CDR3 contains 15 residues. The V and J genes are TRBV6-5 and TRBJ2-5; D unclear. The better agreement between TRBJ2-7 and the DNA end casts doubt on the J call. Sequenced sample: PBMCs. This receptor was obtained from a human donor in good health. Written as DNA, the CDR3 is TGTGCCAGCAGTTACTCCGAAGGTGAAATAAGCGAGCAGTACTTC. This gives the protein CASSYSEGEISEQYF.